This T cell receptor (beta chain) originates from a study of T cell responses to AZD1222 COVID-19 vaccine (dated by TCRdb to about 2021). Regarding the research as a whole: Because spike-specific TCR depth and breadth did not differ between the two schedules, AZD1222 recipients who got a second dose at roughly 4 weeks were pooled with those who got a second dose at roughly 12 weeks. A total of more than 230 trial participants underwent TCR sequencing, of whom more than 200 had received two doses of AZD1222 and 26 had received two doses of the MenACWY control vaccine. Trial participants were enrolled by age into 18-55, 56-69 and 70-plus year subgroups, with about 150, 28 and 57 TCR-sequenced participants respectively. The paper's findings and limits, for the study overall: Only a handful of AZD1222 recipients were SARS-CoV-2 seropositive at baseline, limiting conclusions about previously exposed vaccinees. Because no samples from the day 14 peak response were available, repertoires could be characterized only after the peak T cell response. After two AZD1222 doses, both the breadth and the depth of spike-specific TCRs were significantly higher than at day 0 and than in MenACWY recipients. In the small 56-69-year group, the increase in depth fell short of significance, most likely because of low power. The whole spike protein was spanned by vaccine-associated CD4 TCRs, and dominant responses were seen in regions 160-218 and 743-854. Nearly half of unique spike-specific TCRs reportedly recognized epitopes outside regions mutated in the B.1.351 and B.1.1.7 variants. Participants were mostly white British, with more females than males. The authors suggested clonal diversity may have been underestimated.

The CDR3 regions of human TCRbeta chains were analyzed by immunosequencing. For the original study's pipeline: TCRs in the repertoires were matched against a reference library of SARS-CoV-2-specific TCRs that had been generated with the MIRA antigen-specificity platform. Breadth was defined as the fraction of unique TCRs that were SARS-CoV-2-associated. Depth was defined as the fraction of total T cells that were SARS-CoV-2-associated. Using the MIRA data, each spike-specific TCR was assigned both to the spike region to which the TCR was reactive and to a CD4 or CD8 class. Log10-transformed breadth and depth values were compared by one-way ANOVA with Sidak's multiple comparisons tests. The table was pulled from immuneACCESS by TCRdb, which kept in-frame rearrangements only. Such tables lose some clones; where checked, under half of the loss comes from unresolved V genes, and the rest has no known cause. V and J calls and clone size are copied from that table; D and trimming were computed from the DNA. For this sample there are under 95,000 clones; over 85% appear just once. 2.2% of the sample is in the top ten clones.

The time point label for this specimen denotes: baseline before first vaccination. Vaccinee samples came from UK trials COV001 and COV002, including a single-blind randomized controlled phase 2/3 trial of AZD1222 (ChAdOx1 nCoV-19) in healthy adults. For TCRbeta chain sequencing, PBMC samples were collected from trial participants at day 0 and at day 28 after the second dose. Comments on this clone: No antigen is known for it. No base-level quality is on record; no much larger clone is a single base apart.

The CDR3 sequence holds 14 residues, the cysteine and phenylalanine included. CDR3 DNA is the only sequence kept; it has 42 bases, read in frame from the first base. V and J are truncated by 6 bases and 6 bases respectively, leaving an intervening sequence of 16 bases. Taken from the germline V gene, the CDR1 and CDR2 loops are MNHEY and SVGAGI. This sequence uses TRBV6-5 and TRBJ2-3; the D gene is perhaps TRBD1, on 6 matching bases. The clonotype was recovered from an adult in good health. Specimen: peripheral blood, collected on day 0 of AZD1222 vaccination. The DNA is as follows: TGTGCCAGCAGGCTACTCTCCGACAGGGATACGCAGTATTTT. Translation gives CASRLLSDRDTQYF.